Listed below are T cell receptor beta chains from one sample, sequenced in a study of beta chain features in type 1 diabetes. This table comes from immunoSEQ multiplex PCR, and its TCRdb copy is limited to in-frame clones, with some not included. The sample shows 110,000 to 150,000 clones, about 9.1% of them seen only once. The sequencing input was central memory CD4+ T cells from blood. These TCRs come from a woman aged 40 to 55 in good health. The CDR3 runs from the conserved cysteine through the conserved F or W. The D gene is left open where the match is weak.

v_gene: TRBV2; j_gene: TRBJ2-1; d_gene: -; CDR3aa: CASSTEVYNEQFF
v_gene: TRBV29-1; j_gene: TRBJ2-7; d_gene: -; CDR3aa: CSLFNRGGYEQYF
v_gene: TRBV5-5; j_gene: TRBJ2-7; d_gene: TRBD2; CDR3aa: CASSLMSSGSGFDYEQYF
v_gene: TRBV5-4; j_gene: TRBJ1-4; d_gene: -; CDR3aa: CASSWGATNEKLFF
v_gene: TRBV7-9; j_gene: TRBJ2-2; d_gene: -; CDR3aa: CASSLPGTGELFF
v_gene: TRBV5-1; j_gene: TRBJ2-1; d_gene: -; CDR3aa: CASSQMTGVYNEQFF
v_gene: TRBV5-4; j_gene: TRBJ2-1; d_gene: TRBD2; CDR3aa: CASSSRTSGGAGVF
v_gene: TRBV29-1; j_gene: TRBJ2-7; d_gene: TRBD1; CDR3aa: CSVFGTGSSYEQYF
v_gene: TRBV6-5; j_gene: TRBJ1-6; d_gene: -; CDR3aa: CASATSLYNSPLHF
v_gene: TRBV5-1; j_gene: TRBJ1-3; d_gene: -; CDR3aa: CASSPRRGSGNTIYF
v_gene: TRBV7-2; j_gene: TRBJ2-5; d_gene: TRBD1; CDR3aa: CASSRDRGEETQYF
v_gene: TRBV4-1; j_gene: TRBJ1-2; d_gene: -; CDR3aa: CASSQGAIMDYGYTF
v_gene: TRBV7-2; j_gene: TRBJ1-2; d_gene: -; CDR3aa: CASTLGGKDGYTF
v_gene: TRBV27; j_gene: TRBJ2-1; d_gene: TRBD2; CDR3aa: CASSLSRTRNEQFF
v_gene: TRBV2; j_gene: TRBJ2-3; d_gene: -; CDR3aa: CASSGPYSADTQYF
v_gene: TRBV27; j_gene: TRBJ2-3; d_gene: TRBD1; CDR3aa: CASSPGQGRTDTQYF
v_gene: TRBV9; j_gene: TRBJ2-5; d_gene: -; CDR3aa: CASSVDNPGTYQETQYF
v_gene: TRBV7-2; j_gene: TRBJ1-6; d_gene: TRBD1; CDR3aa: CASSTQTGGYNSPLHF
v_gene: TRBV6-6; j_gene: TRBJ2-2; d_gene: -; CDR3aa: CASRPTGLDTGELFF
v_gene: TRBV5-6; j_gene: TRBJ1-1; d_gene: -; CDR3aa: CASTNGGGFRGAEAFF
v_gene: TRBV6-5; j_gene: TRBJ2-7; d_gene: TRBD1; CDR3aa: CASSYLQGKQYF
v_gene: TRBV5-1; j_gene: TRBJ1-1; d_gene: -; CDR3aa: CASSFGREGETEAFF
v_gene: TRBV10-3; j_gene: TRBJ2-1; d_gene: TRBD2; CDR3aa: CAISYSGGASYNEQFF